This T cell receptor (beta chain) derives from a study of T-cell memory formation after mild COVID-19. Across the whole study: The TCR clusters were mostly specific to one donor. Findings and caveats of the study: Clones that contracted from day 15 to 85 were balanced CD4/CD8, while later expanders leaned CD4+. The second-wave clones peaking on day 37 were not confirmed as SARS-CoV-2-specific.

This clonotype was counted between two and nine times. Its matching antigen is unknown. TCRalpha and TCRbeta libraries used 5'RACE with constant-segment primers and UMIs. TCRdb analysed the 5' RACE reads with MiXCR anew, one entry per CDR3 protein. The sample includes fewer than 700,000 distinct CDR3 sequences, roughly 18% seen only once; the top ten take about 12%. J lost 3 bases, V lost 1 base, and 4 bases had no gene match. Germline assignment: CDR1 LGHNT and CDR2 FRNRAP. The CDR3 has 17 amino acids. The rearrangement uses TRBV12-5 and TRBJ2-1, with 12 bases aligning to TRBD2. The specimen was PBMCs or a T cell subset sorted from them (not recorded which). This TCR came from an adult woman who had mild COVID-19 (a few samples of this study predate the infection). Cell type and time point are not known. CDR3 protein: CASGLGRLAGDYNEQFF. CDR3 nucleotide sequence: TGTGCTAGTGGTTTGGGTCGACTAGCGGGAGACTACAATGAGCAGTTCTTC.